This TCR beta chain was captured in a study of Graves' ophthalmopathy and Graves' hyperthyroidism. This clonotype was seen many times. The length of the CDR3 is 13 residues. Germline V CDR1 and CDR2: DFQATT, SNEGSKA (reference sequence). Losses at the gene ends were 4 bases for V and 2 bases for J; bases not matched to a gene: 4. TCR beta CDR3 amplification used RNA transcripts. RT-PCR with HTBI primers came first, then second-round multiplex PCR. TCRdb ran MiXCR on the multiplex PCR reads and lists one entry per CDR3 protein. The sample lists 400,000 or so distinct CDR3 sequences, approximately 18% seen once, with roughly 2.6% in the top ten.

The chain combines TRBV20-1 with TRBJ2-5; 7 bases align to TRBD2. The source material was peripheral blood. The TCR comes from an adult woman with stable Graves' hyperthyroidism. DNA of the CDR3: TGCAGTGCTACCGGGGGGACTCAAGAGACCCAGTACTTC. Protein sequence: CSATGGTQETQYF.